The clone carrying this TCR beta chain has a handful of counts. Its antigen is unidentified. Germline values: CDR1 LNHDA, CDR2 SQIVND (reference sequence). Trimming left V 5 bases short and J 7 bases short, with 23 bases between. This CDR3 comprises 16 residues. The beta constant-region primer was an equimolar mix of two oligonucleotides covering TRBC1 and TRBC2. Four rounds of PCR amplified the ligated cDNA using nested alpha and beta constant-region primers plus SP2. TCRdb ran MiXCR on the UMI-ligation and nested PCR reads and lists one entry per CDR3 protein. Here the sample spans approximately 90,000 distinct CDR3 sequences, roughly 12% being singletons. This sample was included in a study of naive and memory T cell subsets. Regarding the study as a whole: The power law exponent of TCR abundance differed between naive and memory cells. Over 95% of naive TCR sequences appeared only once after error correction, unlike memory subsets. A clonotype means one alpha or beta sequence, not an alpha/beta pair. Naive repertoires, especially CD8, held a few larger clonotypes, possibly memory cells re-expressing CD45RA.

This TCR derives from a human donor in good health. The chain recombines TRBV19 with TRBJ1-2; D unclear. The sequenced sample was naive CD4+ T cells from blood. The CDR3 coding sequence is TGTGCCAGTAGTCCCCCCGTCGGGGTAGTCGTTGTTGGCTACACCTTC. It specifies CASSPPVGVVVVGYTF.